One and the same sample provided the 3 T cell receptor beta chains below, sequenced in a study of siplizumab effects on memory and regulatory T cells. Sequencing was performed with immunoSEQ multiplex PCR; in TCRdb, only in-frame clones are kept and a portion is missing. The table shows around 58,000 clones, with 70% to 90% occurring only once. Sequencing used memory CD4+ T cells sorted from blood. These receptors were obtained from a human donor in good health.

The chain couples TRBV12-5 to TRBJ1-5, with D unclear. V was trimmed by 1 base and J by 13 bases, leaving 11 bases between them. The CDR3 loop spans 12 amino acids. Germline V gene data show CDR1 as LGHNT and CDR2 as FRNRAP. In DNA, the CDR3 is TGTGCTAGTGGTTTGGCTGCGGGAATTCAGCATTTT. Translation gives CASGLAAGIQHF.

The gene calls are TRBV10-1 and TRBJ2-3; D is perhaps TRBD2 (6 bases). The CDR3 runs to 17 residues. The germline gives CDR1 WNHNN, CDR2 SYGVQD (reference sequence). Trimming took 0 bases from V and 0 from J, leaving 13 bases between them. CDR3 sequence reads: CASSESISGPSTDTQYF. In DNA form, the CDR3 reads TGCGCCAGCAGTGAGTCGATTAGCGGTCCTAGCACAGATACGCAGTATTTT.

This clone was detected once. The CDR3 is CASSFRDSEKLFF. In DNA, the CDR3 is TGTGCCAGCAGCTTCCGGGACAGCGAAAAACTGTTTTTT. This chain connects TRBV7-9 to TRBJ1-4; TRBD1 matches 7 bases. The V segment lost 3 bases and the J segment 8 bases; nucleotides outside the gene matches: 3. The germline V gene has CDR1 SEHNR and CDR2 FQNEAQ (reference sequence). This CDR3 comprises 13 residues.